The 10 T cell receptor beta chains given below trace back to one sample, sequenced in a study of T cells expressing NK-cell markers. Reprocessing the 5' RACE reads, TCRdb reports a single entry for every CDR3 protein and omits DNA. The sample spans over 200,000 distinct CDR3 sequences; the ten largest clones claim approximately 0.42%. The sequenced material came from blood T cells: a sorted CD56 or NKG2C T cell subset, CD4+ or CD8+ T cells, or bulk PBMC T cells (not recorded which). These receptors were taken from a man between 18 and 29 years old in good health.

This chain uses TRBV18 with TRBJ2-1; TCRdb's D gene call, TRBD1, goes unchecked for lack of DNA. In germline, CDR1 is KGHSH, CDR2 LQKENI. The CDR3 length is 19 residues. CDR3 residues: CASSPLTGSISPTYNEQFF.

The V gene is TRBV29-1, the J gene TRBJ2-1; the D gene TCRdb calls, TRBD2, cannot be checked with no DNA. Looked up from germline, CDR1 is SQVTM and CDR2 is ANQGSEA. There are 18 residues in the CDR3. CDR3 residues: CSVDPSRGGGYSYNEQFF.

V is TRBV30 and J is TRBJ2-2. The germline V gene has CDR1 GTSNPN and CDR2 SVGIG (reference sequence). The CDR3 loop spans 15 amino acids. The CDR3 spells CAWSVLNGNTGELFF.

The CDR3 spells CASSPGSGYTF. The chain has TRBV18 and TRBJ1-2. CDR1 and CDR2 from the germline V gene are KGHSH and LQKENI. The CDR3 is 11 amino acids.

This rearrangement joins TRBV30 to TRBJ2-7; TCRdb's D call of TRBD2 is untestable without DNA. Germline V gene sequence: CDR1 GTSNPN, CDR2 SVGIG (reference sequence). This CDR3 has 15 amino acids. CDR3 protein: CARAGEGGSTYEQYF.

The V gene is TRBV30, the J gene TRBJ1-4; the TCRdb D gene call, TRBD1, has no DNA to confirm it. This CDR3 comprises 16 residues. In germline, CDR1 is GTSNPN, CDR2 SVGIG (reference sequence). CDR3 sequence: CAWSWTSGATNEKLFF. The full variable domain, in which reference TRBV30 and TRBJ1-4 provide the parts outside the CDR3, is SQTIHQWPATLVQPVGSPLSLECTVEGTSNPNLYWYRQAAGRGLQLLFYSVGIGQISSEVPQNLSASRPQDRQFILSSKKLLLSDSGFYLCAWSWTSGATNEKLFFGSGTQLSVL.

The CDR3 spells CASSQVRFTSYSYNEQFF. The genes are TRBV4-3 and TRBJ2-1. The CDR3 is 18 amino acids. Germline V gene data show CDR1 as LGHNA and CDR2 as YSLEER.

The V call is TRBV7-9, the J call TRBJ1-4; the D call of TRBD1 rests on TCRdb alone, since no DNA is present to check it. The CDR3 covers 16 residues. The germline gives CDR1 SEHNR, CDR2 FQNEAQ (reference sequence). The CDR3: CASRKGAATTNEKLFF.

This chain joins TRBV5-6 and TRBJ2-1; the D call from TCRdb, TRBD1, cannot be confirmed without DNA. This CDR3 spans 13 amino acids. Looked up from germline, CDR1 is SGHDT and CDR2 is YYEEEE. The CDR3 sequence is CASSSWGHNEQFF.

The rearrangement uses TRBV10-2 and TRBJ2-5. The germline V gene has CDR1 WSHSY and CDR2 SAAADI. CDR3 length: 15 amino acids. The CDR3 sequence is CASRNLGATQETQYF.